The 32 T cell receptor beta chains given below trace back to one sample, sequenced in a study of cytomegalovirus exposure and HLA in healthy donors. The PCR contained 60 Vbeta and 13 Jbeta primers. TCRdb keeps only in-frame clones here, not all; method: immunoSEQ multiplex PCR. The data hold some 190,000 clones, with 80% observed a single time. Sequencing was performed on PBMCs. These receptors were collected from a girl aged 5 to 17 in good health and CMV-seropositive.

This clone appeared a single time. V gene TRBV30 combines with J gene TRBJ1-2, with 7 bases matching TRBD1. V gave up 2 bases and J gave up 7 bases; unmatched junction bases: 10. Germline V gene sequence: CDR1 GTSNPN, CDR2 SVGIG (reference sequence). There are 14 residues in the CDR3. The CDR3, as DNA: TGTGCCTGGAGTCCGGACAGGATTCTTATTGGCTACACCTTC. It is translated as CAWSPDRILIGYTF. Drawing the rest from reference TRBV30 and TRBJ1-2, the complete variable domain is SQTIHQWPATLVQPVGSPLSLECTVEGTSNPNLYWYRQAAGRGLQLLFYSVGIGQISSEVPQNLSASRPQDRQFILSSKKLLLSDSGFYLCAWSPDRILIGYTFGSGTRLTVV.

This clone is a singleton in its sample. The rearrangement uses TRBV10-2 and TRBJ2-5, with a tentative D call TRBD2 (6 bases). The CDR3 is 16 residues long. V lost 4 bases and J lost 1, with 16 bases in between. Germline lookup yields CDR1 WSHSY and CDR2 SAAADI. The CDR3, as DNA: TGCGCCAGCAGTGTGCTCATCCCGGGACTCCAAGAGACCCAGTACTTC. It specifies CASSVLIPGLQETQYF.

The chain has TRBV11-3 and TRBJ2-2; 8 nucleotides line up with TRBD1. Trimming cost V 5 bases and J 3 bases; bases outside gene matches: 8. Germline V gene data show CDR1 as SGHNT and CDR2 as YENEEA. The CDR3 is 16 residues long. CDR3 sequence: CASSLTGVGDTGELFF. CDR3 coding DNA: TGTGCCAGCAGCCTGACAGGGGTTGGGGACACCGGGGAGCTGTTTTTT.

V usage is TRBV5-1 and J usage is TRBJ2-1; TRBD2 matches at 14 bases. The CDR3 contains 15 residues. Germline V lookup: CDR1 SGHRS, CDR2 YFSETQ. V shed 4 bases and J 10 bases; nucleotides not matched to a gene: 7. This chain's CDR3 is CASSAGLAGAAEQFF. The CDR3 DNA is TGCGCCAGCAGCGCGGGACTAGCGGGAGCGGCCGAGCAGTTCTTC.

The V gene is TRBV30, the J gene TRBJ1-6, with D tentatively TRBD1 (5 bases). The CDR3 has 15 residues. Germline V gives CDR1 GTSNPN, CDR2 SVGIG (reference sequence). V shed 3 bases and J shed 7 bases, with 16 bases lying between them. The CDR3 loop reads CAWSKSGGGNSPLHF. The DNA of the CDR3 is TGTGCCTGGAGCAAAAGTGGGGGGGGGAATTCACCCCTCCACTTT. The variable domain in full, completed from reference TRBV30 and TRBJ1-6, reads SQTIHQWPATLVQPVGSPLSLECTVEGTSNPNLYWYRQAAGRGLQLLFYSVGIGQISSEVPQNLSASRPQDRQFILSSKKLLLSDSGFYLCAWSKSGGGNSPLHFGNGTRLTVT.

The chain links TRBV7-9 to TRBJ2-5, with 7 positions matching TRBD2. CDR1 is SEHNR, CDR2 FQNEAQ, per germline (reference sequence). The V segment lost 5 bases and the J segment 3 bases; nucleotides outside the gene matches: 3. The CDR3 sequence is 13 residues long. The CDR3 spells CASSPGLEETQYF. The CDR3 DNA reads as TGTGCCAGCAGCCCTGGACTAGAAGAGACCCAGTACTTC.

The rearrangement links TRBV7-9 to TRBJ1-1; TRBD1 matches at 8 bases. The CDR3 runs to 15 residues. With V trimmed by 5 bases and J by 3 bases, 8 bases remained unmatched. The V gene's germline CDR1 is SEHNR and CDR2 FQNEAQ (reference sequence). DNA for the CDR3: TGTGCCAGCAGCGATCGGACAGGGCTTGACACTGAAGCTTTCTTT. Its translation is CASSDRTGLDTEAFF.

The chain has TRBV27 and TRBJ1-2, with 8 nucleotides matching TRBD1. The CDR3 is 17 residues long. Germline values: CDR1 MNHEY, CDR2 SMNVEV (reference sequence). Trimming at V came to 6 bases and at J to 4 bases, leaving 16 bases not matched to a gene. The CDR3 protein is CASSLRPFRGQFYGYTF. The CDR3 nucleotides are TGTGCCAGCAGCTTACGACCCTTCAGGGGGCAGTTCTATGGCTACACCTTC.

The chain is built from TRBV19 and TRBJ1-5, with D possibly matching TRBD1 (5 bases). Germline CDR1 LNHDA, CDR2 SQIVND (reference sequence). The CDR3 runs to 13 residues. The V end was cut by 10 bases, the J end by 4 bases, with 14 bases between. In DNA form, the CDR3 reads TGTGCCACCCTAACAGGACCTAATCAGCCCCAGCATTTT. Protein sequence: CATLTGPNQPQHF.

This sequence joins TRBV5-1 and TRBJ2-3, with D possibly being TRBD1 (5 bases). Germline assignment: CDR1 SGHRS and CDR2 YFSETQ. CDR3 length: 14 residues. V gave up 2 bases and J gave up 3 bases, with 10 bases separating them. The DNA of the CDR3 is TGCGCCAGCAGCTTCCGCTCAGGGACAGATACGCAGTATTTT. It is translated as CASSFRSGTDTQYF.

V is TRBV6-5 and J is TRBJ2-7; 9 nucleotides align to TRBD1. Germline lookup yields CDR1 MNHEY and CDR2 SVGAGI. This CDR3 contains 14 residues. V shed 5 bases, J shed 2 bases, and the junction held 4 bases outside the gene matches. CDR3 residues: CASSHRDRAYEQYF. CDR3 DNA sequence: TGTGCCAGCAGTCACCGGGACAGGGCCTACGAGCAGTACTTC.

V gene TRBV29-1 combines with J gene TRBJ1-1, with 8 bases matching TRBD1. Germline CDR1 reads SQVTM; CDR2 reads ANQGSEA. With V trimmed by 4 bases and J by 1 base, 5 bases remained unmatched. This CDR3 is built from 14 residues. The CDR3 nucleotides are TGCAGCGTTGCCGCCGGGACAGGGAACACTGAAGCTTTCTTT. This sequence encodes CSVAAGTGNTEAFF.

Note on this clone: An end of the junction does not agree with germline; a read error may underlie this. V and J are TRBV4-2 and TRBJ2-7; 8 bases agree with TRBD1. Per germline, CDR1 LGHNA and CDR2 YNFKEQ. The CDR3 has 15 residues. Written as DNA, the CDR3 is TGTGCCGGCAGCCCAAACTCACAGGGGGCCTACGAGCAGTACTTC. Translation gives CAGSPNSQGAYEQYF.

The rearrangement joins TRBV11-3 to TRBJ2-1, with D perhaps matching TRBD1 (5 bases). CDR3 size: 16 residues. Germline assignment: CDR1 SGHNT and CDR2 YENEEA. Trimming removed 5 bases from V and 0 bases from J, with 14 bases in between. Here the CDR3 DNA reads TGTGCCAGCAGCCCGCGACAGAGGAGCTCCTACAATGAGCAGTTCTTC. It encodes CASSPRQRSSYNEQFF.

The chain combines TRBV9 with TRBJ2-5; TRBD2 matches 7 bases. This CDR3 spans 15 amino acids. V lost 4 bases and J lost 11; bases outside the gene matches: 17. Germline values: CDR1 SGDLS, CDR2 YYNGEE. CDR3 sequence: CASSPGGTGVGEQYF. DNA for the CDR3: TGTGCCAGCAGCCCCGGGGGGACGGGAGTAGGAGAGCAGTACTTC. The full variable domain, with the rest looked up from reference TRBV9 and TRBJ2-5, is DSGVTQTPKHLITATGQRVTLRCSPRSGDLSVYWYQQSLDQGLQFLIQYYNGEERAKGNILERFSAQQFPDLHSELNLSSLELGDSALYFCASSPGGTGVGEQYFGPGTRLLVL.

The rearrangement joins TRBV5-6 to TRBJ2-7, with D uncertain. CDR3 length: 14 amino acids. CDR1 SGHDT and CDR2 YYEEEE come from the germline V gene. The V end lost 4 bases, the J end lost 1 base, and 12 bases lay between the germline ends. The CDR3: CASSPRLDSYEQYF. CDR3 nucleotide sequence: TGTGCCAGCAGCCCTCGACTGGATTCCTACGAGCAGTACTTC.

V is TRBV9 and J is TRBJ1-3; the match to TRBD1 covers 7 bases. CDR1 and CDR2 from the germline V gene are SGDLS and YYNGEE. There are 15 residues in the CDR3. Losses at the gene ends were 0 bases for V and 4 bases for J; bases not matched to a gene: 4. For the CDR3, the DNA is TGTGCCAGCAGCGTAGGGAGGGGGCGGGGAAACACCATATATTTT. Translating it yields CASSVGRGRGNTIYF.

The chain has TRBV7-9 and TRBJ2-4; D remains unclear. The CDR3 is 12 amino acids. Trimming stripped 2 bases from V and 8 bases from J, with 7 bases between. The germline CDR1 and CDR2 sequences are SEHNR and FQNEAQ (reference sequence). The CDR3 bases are TGTGCCAGCAGCTTACAGGCTGACATTCAGTACTTC. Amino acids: CASSLQADIQYF.

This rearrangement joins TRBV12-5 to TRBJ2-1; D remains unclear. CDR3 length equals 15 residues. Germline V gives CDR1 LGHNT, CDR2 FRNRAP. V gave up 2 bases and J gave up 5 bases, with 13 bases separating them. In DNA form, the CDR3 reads TGTGCTAGTGGTTTGATTATCCTGTCCCACAATGAGCAGTTCTTC. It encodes CASGLIILSHNEQFF.

CDR3 amino acids: CSVPELAAYNEQFF. The CDR3, as DNA: TGCAGCGTTCCCGAGCTAGCGGCCTACAATGAGCAGTTCTTC. The chain combines TRBV29-1 with TRBJ2-1; TRBD2 agrees at 7 bases. This CDR3 is built from 14 residues. V shed 5 bases, J shed 2 bases, and the junction held 6 bases outside the gene matches. Germline values: CDR1 SQVTM, CDR2 ANQGSEA.

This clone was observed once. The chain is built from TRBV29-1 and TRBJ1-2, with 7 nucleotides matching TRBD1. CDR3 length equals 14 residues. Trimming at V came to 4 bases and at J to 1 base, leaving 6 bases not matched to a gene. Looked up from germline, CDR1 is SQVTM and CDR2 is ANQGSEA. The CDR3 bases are TGCAGCGTTGCCCGACAGGGATTTAACTATGGCTACACCTTC. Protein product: CSVARQGFNYGYTF.

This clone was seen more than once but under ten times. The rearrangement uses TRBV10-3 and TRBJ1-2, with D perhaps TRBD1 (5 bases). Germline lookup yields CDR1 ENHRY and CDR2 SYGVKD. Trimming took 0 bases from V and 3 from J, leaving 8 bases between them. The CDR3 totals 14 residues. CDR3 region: CAISESSGDYGYTF. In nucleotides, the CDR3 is TGTGCCATCAGTGAGTCGTCGGGGGACTATGGCTACACCTTC.

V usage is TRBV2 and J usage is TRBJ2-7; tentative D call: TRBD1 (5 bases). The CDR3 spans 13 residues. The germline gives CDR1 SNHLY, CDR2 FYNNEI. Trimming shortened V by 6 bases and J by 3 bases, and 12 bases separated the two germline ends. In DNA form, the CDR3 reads TGTGCCAGCAGCTATGGTCAGGGCTACGAGCAGTACTTC. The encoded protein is CASSYGQGYEQYF. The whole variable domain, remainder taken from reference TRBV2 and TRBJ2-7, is EPEVTQTPSHQVTQMGQEVILRCVPISNHLYFYWYRQILGQKVEFLVSFYNNEISEKSEIFDDQFSVERPDGSNFTLKIRSTKLEDSAMYFCASSYGQGYEQYFGPGTRLTVT.

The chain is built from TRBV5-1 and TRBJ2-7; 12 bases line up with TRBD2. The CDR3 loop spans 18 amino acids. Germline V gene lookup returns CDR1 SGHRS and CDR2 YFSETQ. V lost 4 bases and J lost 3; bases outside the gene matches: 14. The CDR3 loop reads CASSVATSGRSLFYEQYF. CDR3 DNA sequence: TGCGCCAGCAGCGTCGCGACTAGCGGGAGATCCCTTTTCTACGAGCAGTACTTC.

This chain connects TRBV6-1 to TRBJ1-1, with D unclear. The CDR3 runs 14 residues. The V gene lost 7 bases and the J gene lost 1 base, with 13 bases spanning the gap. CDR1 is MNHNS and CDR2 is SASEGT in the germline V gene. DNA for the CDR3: TGTGCCAGCATACCCCGGGTTTGGAACACTGAAGCTTTCTTT. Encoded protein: CASIPRVWNTEAFF.

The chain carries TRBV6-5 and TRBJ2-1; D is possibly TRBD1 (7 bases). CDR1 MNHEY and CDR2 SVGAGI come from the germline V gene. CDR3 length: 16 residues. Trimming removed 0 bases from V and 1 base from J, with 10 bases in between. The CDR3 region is CASSYSSGGSYNEQFF. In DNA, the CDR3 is TGTGCCAGCAGTTACTCCTCAGGGGGGTCCTACAATGAGCAGTTCTTC.

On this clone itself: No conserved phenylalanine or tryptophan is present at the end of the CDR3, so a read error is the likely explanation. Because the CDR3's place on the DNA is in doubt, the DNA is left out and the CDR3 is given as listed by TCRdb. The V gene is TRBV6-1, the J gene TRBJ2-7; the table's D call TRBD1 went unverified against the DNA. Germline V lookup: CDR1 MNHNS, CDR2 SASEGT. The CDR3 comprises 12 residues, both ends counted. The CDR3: CASGPRQGATGL.

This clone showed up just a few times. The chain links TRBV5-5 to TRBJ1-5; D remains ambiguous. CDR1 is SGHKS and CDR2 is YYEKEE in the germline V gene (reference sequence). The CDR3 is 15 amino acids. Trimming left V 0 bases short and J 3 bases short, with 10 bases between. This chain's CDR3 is CASSLGLRVNQPQHF. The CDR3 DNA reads TGTGCCAGCAGCTTGGGGCTCCGGGTCAATCAGCCCCAGCATTTT.

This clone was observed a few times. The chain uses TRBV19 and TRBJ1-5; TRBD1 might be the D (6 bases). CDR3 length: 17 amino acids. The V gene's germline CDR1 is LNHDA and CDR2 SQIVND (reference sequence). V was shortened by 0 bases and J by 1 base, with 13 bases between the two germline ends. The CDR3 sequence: CASSIEQGMASNQPQHF. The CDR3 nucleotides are TGTGCCAGTAGTATAGAGCAGGGGATGGCGAGCAATCAGCCCCAGCATTTT.

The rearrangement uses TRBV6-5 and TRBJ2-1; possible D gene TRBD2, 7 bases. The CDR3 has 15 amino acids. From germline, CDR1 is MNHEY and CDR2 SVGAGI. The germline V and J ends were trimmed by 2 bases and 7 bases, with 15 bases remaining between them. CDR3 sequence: CASSYLGGPGNEQFF. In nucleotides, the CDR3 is TGTGCCAGCAGTTACCTCGGGGGGCCAGGGAATGAGCAGTTCTTC.

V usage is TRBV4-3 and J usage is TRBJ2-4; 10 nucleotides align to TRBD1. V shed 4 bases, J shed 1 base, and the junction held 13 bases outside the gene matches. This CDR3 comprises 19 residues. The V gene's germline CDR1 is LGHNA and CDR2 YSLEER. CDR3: CASSPGTGAPSKAKNIQYF. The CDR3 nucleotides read TGCGCCAGCAGCCCCGGGACAGGGGCCCCCTCGAAGGCCAAAAACATTCAGTACTTC.

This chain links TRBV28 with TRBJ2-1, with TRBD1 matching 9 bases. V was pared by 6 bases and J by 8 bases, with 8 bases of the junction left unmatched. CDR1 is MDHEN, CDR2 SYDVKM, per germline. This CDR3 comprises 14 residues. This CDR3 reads CASRRDRVIDEQFF. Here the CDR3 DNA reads TGTGCCAGCAGGAGGGACAGGGTAATCGATGAGCAGTTCTTC.